This passage covers 13 T cell receptor beta chains from one sample sequenced in a study of shared clonotypes between healthy human individuals. Produced via immunoSEQ multiplex PCR; TCRdb's table is partial and in-frame only. This table holds about 670,000 clones, approximately 75% found once. Sample: memory CD4+ T cells sorted from blood. The sample's subset: CD45RA-negative fraction. The receptors come from a woman in her thirties in good health.

This clone has a handful of counts. The rearrangement links TRBV18 to TRBJ2-7, with a possible D match to TRBD1 (6 bases). Germline CDR1 reads KGHSH; CDR2 reads LQKENI. The V gene lost 2 bases and the J gene lost 5 bases, with 19 bases spanning the gap. The CDR3 loop spans 16 amino acids. The CDR3: CASSPSGATSSHEQYF. CDR3 sequence (DNA): TGTGCCAGCTCACCATCAGGGGCGACGAGCTCGCACGAGCAGTACTTC.

The chain employs TRBV5-6 and TRBJ2-5; 7 bases line up with TRBD2. This CDR3 has 15 residues. The V segment lost 0 bases and the J segment 2 bases; nucleotides outside the gene matches: 4. CDR1 SGHDT and CDR2 YYEEEE come from the germline V gene. CDR3: CASSLEGTIQETQYF. In nucleotides, the CDR3 is TGTGCCAGCAGCTTGGAGGGGACTATACAAGAGACCCAGTACTTC.

The chain links TRBV7-8 to TRBJ1-2, with a possible D match to TRBD1 (5 bases). Trimming pared 0 bases from V and 8 bases from J, leaving 16 bases between. The CDR3 has 15 residues. The germline CDR1 and CDR2 sequences are SGHVS and FQNEAQ. The CDR3 sequence: CASSLAGTSSAGYTF. CDR3 nucleotide sequence: TGTGCCAGCAGCTTAGCCGGGACCTCTTCCGCGGGCTACACCTTC.

In the case of this clone: The sample contains more than one DNA sequence encoding this CDR3. This chain uses TRBV9 with TRBJ2-7, with D maybe TRBD1 (6 bases). CDR1 and CDR2 (germline): SGDLS, YYNGEE. V lost 1 base to trimming and J lost 2 bases, with 10 bases between them. This CDR3 has 14 residues. Here the CDR3 reads CASSVTGTTYEQYF. CDR3 sequence (DNA): TGTGCCAGCAGCGTAACAGGGACAACCTACGAGCAGTACTTC.

This clone was counted a single time. The chain carries TRBV7-8 and TRBJ1-4, with D tentatively TRBD1 (6 bases). Trimming took off 4 bases at V and 5 bases at J, with 14 bases between the two ends. CDR1 is SGHVS, CDR2 FQNEAQ, per germline. The CDR3 runs to 15 residues. The CDR3 loop is CASSYSGTQNEKLFF. For the CDR3, the DNA is TGTGCCAGCAGCTACTCCGGGACACAAAATGAAAAACTGTTTTTT.

Concerning this clone itself: Other DNA sequences within the sample encode an identical CDR3. The V call is TRBV29-1, the J call TRBJ1-2, with 8 bases identical to TRBD1. This CDR3 has 13 amino acids. CDR1 is SQVTM and CDR2 is ANQGSEA in the germline V gene. Trimming removed 3 bases from V and 8 bases from J; junction bases left unmatched: 8. The CDR3 coding sequence is TGCAGCGTTGACTACCAGGGGGCGCGGGGCTACACCTTC. Translated, it gives CSVDYQGARGYTF.

The rearrangement links TRBV29-1 to TRBJ2-5, with a possible D match to TRBD2 (6 bases). The ends were cut back, 6 bases at V and 5 bases at J, with 13 bases in the middle. The CDR3 runs to 12 residues. CDR1 is SQVTM and CDR2 is ANQGSEA in the germline V gene. For the CDR3, the DNA is TGCAGCGTCCCCTTGGGGGGTGAGACCCAGTACTTC. This codes for CSVPLGGETQYF.

V usage is TRBV19 and J usage is TRBJ1-2; D possibly corresponds to TRBD1 (5 bases). This CDR3 spans 14 amino acids. The V and J ends lost 7 bases and 8 bases respectively, with 20 bases between them. Per the germline V gene, CDR1 is LNHDA and CDR2 is SQIVND (reference sequence). In nucleotides, the CDR3 is TGTGCCAGTACGCAAAGCAGGGAAGGCGGCGGCTACACCTTC. Encoded protein: CASTQSREGGGYTF.

CDR3 protein: CASSDGRITTDTQYF. CDR3 DNA: TGCGCCAGCAGTGACGGTAGAATTACCACAGATACGCAGTATTTT. V and J are TRBV10-2 and TRBJ2-3; D remains ambiguous. V was pared by 3 bases and J by 2 bases, with 12 bases between. Germline V gene data show CDR1 as WSHSY and CDR2 as SAAADI. The CDR3 extends over 15 amino acids.

This clone occurred once. The rearrangement links TRBV7-9 to TRBJ1-1; D is uncertain. V was shortened by 1 base and J by 5 bases, with 8 bases between the two germline ends. The CDR3 contains 13 residues. The germline V gene encodes CDR1 SEHNR and CDR2 FQNEAQ (reference sequence). The chain's CDR3 is CASSLERATEAFF. In DNA form, the CDR3 reads TGTGCCAGCAGCTTAGAACGGGCGACTGAAGCTTTCTTT.

This chain connects TRBV18 to TRBJ2-7; maybe TRBD2 (5 bases). CDR1 and CDR2 from the germline V gene are KGHSH and LQKENI. CDR3 length: 16 residues. V dropped 2 bases and J dropped 0 bases, with 14 bases sitting between them. The CDR3 loop reads CASSPDSSRGSYEQYF. CDR3 nucleotides: TGTGCCAGCTCACCAGATTCTAGCAGAGGCTCCTACGAGCAGTACTTC.

The chain employs TRBV5-1 and TRBJ1-4, with D perhaps matching TRBD1 (6 bases). The CDR3 length is 15 residues. The V and J ends lost 1 base and 8 bases respectively, with 15 bases between them. CDR1 SGHRS and CDR2 YFSETQ come from the germline V gene. CDR3 nucleotide sequence: TGCGCCAGCAGCTTGATGGGGGGCTTGGGAGAAAAACTGTTTTTT. It translates to CASSLMGGLGEKLFF.

The J gene is TRBJ1-5, the V gene TRBV2; weak D call: TRBD1 (5 bases). Trimming pared 0 bases from V and 3 bases from J, leaving 9 bases between. CDR3 size: 15 residues. Per germline, CDR1 SNHLY and CDR2 FYNNEI. CDR3 in amino acids: CASSEAQGPNQPQHF. The CDR3 DNA reads TGTGCCAGCAGTGAAGCGCAGGGACCCAATCAGCCCCAGCATTTT.